One T cell receptor (beta chain) is described in this entry. As yet, its antigen is unknown. V lost 3 bases, J lost 8 bases, and 14 bases lay in between. The CDR3 runs 14 residues. Germline CDR1 is SGHVS and CDR2 is FNYEAQ. These data are taken from a study of CD4+ T cells in melanoma. The study, taken as a whole, reports: CD8+ T cell, macrophage and B cell function reportedly correlated with neoantigen-specific CD4+ T cells.

Assay used: immunoSEQ multiplex PCR; TCRdb lists only in-frame clones, some missing. The repertoire holds about 140,000 clones, 80% to 95% seen once, with 1.5% to 1.9% in the top ten. The clonotype originates from a human donor with melanoma. This sequence joins TRBV7-6 and TRBJ2-1; maybe TRBD1 (6 bases). CDR3 loop: CASSLRQGTDEQFF. As DNA, the CDR3 is TGTGCCAGCAGCTTGCGTCAGGGGACCGATGAGCAGTTCTTC.